This T cell receptor beta chain emerged from a study of blood T cell repertoires in COVID-19. As for the study in general: Samples representing acute and convalescent COVID-19 were sourced from the United States, Italy and Spain. The cDNA or gDNA used as material had been derived from T cells, B-cell-depleted T cells, or PBMCs.

Under the authors' procedure: From reference gene primer amplification, estimates of nucleated cell counts were derived. Data came from immunoSEQ multiplex PCR; TCRdb stores just in-frame clones and leaves some out. That table is the source of V, J and clone size, and D and trimming were worked out from the DNA. The sample holds 25,000 to 30,000 clones; roughly 89% are singletons and the top ten take around 3%. The V and J ends lost 2 bases and 3 bases respectively, with 9 bases between them. From germline, CDR1 is MNHEY and CDR2 SVGAGI. The CDR3 consists of 14 residues. Source material: peripheral blood. The receptor was derived from a human donor in a cohort sampled during active COVID-19. The rearrangement joins TRBV6-5 to TRBJ2-3; D may be TRBD2 (6 bases). This CDR3 reads CASSYGRFTDTQYF. DNA for the CDR3: TGTGCCAGCAGTTACGGGAGGTTTACAGATACGCAGTATTTT.